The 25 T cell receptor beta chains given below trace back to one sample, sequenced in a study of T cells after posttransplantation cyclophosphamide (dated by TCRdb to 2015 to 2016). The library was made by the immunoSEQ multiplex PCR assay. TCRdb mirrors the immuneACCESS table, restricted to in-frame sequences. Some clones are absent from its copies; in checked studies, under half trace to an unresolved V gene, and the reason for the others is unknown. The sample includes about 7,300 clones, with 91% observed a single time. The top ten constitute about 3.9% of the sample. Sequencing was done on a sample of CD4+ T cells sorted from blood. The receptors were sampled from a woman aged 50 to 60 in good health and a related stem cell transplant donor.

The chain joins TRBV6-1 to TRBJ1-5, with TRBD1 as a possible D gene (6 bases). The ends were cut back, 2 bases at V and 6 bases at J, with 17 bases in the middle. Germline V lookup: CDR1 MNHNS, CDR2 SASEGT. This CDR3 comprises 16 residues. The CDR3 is CASSEPNRGAGQPQHF. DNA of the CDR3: TGTGCCAGCAGTGAACCCAATCGGGGGGCAGGTCAGCCCCAGCATTTT.

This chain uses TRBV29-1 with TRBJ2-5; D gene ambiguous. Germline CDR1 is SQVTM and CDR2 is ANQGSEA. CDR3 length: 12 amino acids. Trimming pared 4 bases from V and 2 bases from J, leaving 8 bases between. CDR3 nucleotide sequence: TGCAGCGTTGTGGCCTTACAAGAGACCCAGTACTTC. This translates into CSVVALQETQYF.

As DNA, the CDR3 is TGTGCCTGTTTTGAAGGACAGTCTTACTCTGGAAACACCATATATTTT. Its translation: CACFEGQSYSGNTIYF. This chain links TRBV30 with TRBJ1-3; a weak D match, TRBD1 (6 bases). This CDR3 comprises 16 residues. V was pared by 6 bases and J by 0 bases, with 18 bases between. Germline CDR1 GTSNPN, CDR2 SVGIG (reference sequence).

The CDR3 region is CASTFAGGPKDTQYF. Here the CDR3 DNA reads TGTGCCAGCACCTTTGCGGGGGGGCCGAAAGATACGCAGTATTTT. J is TRBJ2-3 and V is TRBV27; 9 bases align to TRBD2. The CDR3 totals 15 residues. V shed 7 bases, J shed 5 bases, and the junction held 10 bases outside the gene matches. In germline, CDR1 is MNHEY, CDR2 SMNVEV (reference sequence).

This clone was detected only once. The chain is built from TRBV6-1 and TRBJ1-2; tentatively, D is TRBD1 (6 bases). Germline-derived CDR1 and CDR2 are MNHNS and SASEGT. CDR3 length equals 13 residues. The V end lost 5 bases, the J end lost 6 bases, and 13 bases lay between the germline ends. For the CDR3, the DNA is TGTGCCAGCAGTAACACCGGGACACATGGCTACACCTTC. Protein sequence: CASSNTGTHGYTF.

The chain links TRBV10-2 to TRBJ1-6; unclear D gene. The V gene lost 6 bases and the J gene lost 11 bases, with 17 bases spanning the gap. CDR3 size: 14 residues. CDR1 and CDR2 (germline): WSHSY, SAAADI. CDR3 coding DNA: TGCGCCAGCAGCCCGGGAGAGGTGAACCCACCCCTCCACTTT. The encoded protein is CASSPGEVNPPLHF.

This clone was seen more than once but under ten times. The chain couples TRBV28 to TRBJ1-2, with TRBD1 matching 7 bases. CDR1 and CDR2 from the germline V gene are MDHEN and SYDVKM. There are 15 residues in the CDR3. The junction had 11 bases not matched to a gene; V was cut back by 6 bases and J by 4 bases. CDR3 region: CASSDADRTRYGYTF. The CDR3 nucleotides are TGTGCCAGCAGCGACGCGGACAGGACCCGCTATGGCTACACCTTC.

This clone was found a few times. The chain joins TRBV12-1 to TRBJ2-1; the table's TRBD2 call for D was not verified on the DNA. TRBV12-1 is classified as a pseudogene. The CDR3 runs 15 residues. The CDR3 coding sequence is TGTGCCAGCAGCCGGAGAGGGAGGGCCTACAATGAGCAGTTCTTC. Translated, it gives CASSRRGRAYNEQFF.

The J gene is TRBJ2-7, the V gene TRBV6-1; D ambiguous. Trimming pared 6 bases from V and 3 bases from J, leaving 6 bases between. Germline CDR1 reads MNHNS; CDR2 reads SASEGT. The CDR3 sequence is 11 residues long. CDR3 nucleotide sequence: TGTGCCAGCAGCTTTTACTACGAGCAGTACTTC. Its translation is CASSFYYEQYF.

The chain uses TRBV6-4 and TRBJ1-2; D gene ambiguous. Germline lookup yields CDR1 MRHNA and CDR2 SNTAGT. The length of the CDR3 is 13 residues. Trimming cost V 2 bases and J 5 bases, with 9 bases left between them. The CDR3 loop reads CASSDNGEYGYTF. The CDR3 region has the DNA TGTGCCAGCAGTGACAACGGAGAATATGGCTACACCTTC.

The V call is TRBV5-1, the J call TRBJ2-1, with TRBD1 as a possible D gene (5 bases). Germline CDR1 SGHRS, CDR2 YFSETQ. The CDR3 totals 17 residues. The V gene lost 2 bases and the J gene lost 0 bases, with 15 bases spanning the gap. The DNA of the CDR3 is TGCGCCAGCAGCTTCGGTCGTAGGGGCTCCTCCTACAATGAGCAGTTCTTC. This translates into CASSFGRRGSSYNEQFF.

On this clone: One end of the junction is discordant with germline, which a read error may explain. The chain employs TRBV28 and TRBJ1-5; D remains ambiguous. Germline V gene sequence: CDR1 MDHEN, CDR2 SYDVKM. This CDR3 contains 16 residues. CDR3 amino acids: CASSLAQDGLNQPQRF. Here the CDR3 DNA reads TGTGCCAGCAGTTTAGCCCAAGACGGCCTCAATCAGCCCCAGCGTTTT.

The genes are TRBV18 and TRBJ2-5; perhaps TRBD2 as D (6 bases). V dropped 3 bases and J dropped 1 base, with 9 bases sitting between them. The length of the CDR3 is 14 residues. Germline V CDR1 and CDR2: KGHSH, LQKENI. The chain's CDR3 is CASSPAGIQETQYF. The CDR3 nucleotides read TGTGCCAGCTCACCGGCGGGGATCCAAGAGACCCAGTACTTC.

DNA of the CDR3: TGTGCCACCCAGGGGGCGGGAAACACTGAAGCTTTCTTT. The encoded protein is CATQGAGNTEAFF. The rearrangement uses TRBV28 and TRBJ1-1; 8 bases agree with TRBD1. Germline CDR1 MDHEN, CDR2 SYDVKM. V was clipped by 10 bases and J by 2 bases; unmatched bases: 6. The CDR3 runs 13 residues.

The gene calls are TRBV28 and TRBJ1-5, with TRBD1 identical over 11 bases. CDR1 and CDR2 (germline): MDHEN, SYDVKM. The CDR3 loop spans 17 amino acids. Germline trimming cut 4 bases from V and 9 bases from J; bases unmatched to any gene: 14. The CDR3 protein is CASSWTGGHGVSVPQHF. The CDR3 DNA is TGTGCCAGCAGTTGGACAGGGGGCCATGGCGTCTCCGTGCCCCAGCATTTT.

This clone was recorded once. CDR3 coding DNA: TGTGCCAGTAGTATAGGGGGGCAGCTGAACACCGGGGAGCTGTTTTTT. Amino acid sequence: CASSIGGQLNTGELFF. The chain employs TRBV19 and TRBJ2-2; possible D gene TRBD1, 6 bases. This CDR3 is 16 amino acids long. The V end was cut by 1 base, the J end by 1 base, with 10 bases between. Germline loops: CDR1 LNHDA, CDR2 SQIVND (reference sequence).

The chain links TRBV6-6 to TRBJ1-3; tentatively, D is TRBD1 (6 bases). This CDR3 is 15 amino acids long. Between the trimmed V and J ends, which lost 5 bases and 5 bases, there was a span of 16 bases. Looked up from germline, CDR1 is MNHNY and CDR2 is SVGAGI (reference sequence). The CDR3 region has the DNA TGTGCCAGCAGTACCGCGGGGGCTGAGAGAAACACCATATATTTT. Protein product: CASSTAGAERNTIYF.

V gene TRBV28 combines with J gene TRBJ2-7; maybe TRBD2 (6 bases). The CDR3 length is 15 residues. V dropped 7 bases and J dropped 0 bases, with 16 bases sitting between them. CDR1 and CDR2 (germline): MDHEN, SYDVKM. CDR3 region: CASMGPQGGSYEQYF. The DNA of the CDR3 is TGTGCCAGCATGGGACCGCAGGGAGGCTCCTACGAGCAGTACTTC.

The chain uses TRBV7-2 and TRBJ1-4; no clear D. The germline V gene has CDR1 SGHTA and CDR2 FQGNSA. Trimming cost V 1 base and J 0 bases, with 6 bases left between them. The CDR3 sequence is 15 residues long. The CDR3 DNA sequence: TGTGCCAGCAGCTTAGGCGGGACAACTAATGAAAAACTGTTTTTT. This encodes CASSLGGTTNEKLFF.

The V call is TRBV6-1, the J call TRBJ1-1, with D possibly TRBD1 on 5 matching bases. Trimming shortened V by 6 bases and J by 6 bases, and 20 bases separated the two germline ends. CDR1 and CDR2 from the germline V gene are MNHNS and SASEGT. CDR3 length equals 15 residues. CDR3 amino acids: CASSGGEGWKAEAFF. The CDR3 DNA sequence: TGTGCCAGCAGCGGAGGGGAGGGGTGGAAGGCTGAAGCTTTCTTT.

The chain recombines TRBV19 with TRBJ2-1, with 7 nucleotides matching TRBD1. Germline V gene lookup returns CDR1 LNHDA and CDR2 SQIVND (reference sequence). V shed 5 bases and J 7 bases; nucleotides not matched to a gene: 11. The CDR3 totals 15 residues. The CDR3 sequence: CASSLGDRGLNEQFF. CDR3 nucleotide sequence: TGTGCCAGTAGTCTGGGGGATAGGGGGCTGAATGAGCAGTTCTTC.

This CDR3 is CASSLAGSGGVGEQYF. DNA of the CDR3: TGTGCCAGCAGCTTAGCGGGAAGCGGGGGGGTCGGCGAGCAGTACTTC. This chain connects TRBV7-9 to TRBJ2-7, with TRBD2 matching 10 bases. This CDR3 is 16 amino acids long. The germline V gene has CDR1 SEHNR and CDR2 FQNEAQ (reference sequence). V was clipped by 0 bases and J by 6 bases; unmatched bases: 8.

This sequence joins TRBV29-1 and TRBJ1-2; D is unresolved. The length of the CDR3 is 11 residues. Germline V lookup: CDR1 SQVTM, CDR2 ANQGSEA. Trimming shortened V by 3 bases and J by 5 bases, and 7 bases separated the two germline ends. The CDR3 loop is CSVEVGYGYTF. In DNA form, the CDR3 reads TGCAGCGTTGAGGTCGGGTATGGCTACACCTTC.

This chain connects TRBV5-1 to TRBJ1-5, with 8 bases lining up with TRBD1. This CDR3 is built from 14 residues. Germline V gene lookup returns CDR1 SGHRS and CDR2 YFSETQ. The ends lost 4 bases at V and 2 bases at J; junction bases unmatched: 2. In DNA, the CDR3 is TGCGCCAGCAGCCTACAGGGGGGCAATCAGCCCCAGCATTTT. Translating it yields CASSLQGGNQPQHF.

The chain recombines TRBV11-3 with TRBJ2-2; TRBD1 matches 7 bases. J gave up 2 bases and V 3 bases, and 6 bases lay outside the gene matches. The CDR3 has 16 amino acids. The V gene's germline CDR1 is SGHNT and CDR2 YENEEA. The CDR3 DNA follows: TGTGCCAGCAGCTTCAGGGACAGCGCAAACACCGGGGAGCTGTTTTTT. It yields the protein CASSFRDSANTGELFF.